Presented here are 27 T cell receptor beta chains from one specimen sequenced in a study of T cells in Graves' hyperthyroidism and ophthalmopathy. The source material, RNA transcripts, was used to amplify TCR beta CDR3 regions. A set of HTBI primers served as the primers for a first-round RT-PCR of the TCR CDR3. TCRdb re-analysed the multiplex PCR reads in MiXCR, keeping a single row per CDR3 protein. The sample records about 620,000 distinct CDR3 sequences, around 16% being singletons. The specimen was blood. The source is a woman in her thirties with Graves' hyperthyroidism.

Ten or more counts support this clonotype. CDR3 sequence reads: CASSREATSPLHF. In DNA form, the CDR3 reads TGTGCCAGCAGTCGGGAGGCCACCTCACCCCTCCACTTT. This sequence joins TRBV11-2 and TRBJ1-6; no clear D gene. The CDR3 is 13 residues long. The germline V and J ends were trimmed by 6 bases and 10 bases, with 13 bases remaining between them. Germline V gene lookup returns CDR1 SGHAT and CDR2 FQNNGV.

The chain employs TRBV2 and TRBJ2-1, with 8 bases aligning to TRBD2. Germline CDR1 and CDR2: SNHLY and FYNNEI. The CDR3 extends over 12 amino acids. With V trimmed by 4 bases and J by 16 bases, 9 bases remained unmatched. The CDR3: CASSVLSGGRFF. The CDR3 bases are TGTGCCAGCAGTGTCCTATCGGGGGGGAGATTCTTC.

The CDR3 protein is CSVPGQGAHEQYF. CDR3 bases: TGCAGCGTACCGGGACAGGGGGCCCACGAGCAGTACTTC. The gene calls are TRBV29-1 and TRBJ2-7; TRBD1 matches at 12 bases. CDR3 length: 13 residues. V lost 6 bases, J lost 5 bases, and 5 bases stayed unmatched. The germline V gene has CDR1 SQVTM and CDR2 ANQGSEA.

This chain connects TRBV20-1 to TRBJ2-7, with D hard to call. Trimming removed 0 bases from V and 3 bases from J, with 9 bases in between. Germline CDR1 reads DFQATT; CDR2 reads SNEGSKA (reference sequence). CDR3 length: 13 residues. The CDR3 here is CSARDYQVYEQYF. CDR3 nucleotide sequence: TGCAGTGCTAGAGACTATCAGGTCTACGAGCAGTACTTC.

The DNA of the CDR3 is TGTGCCAGCAGCGTAGATCTGGGGCCGGCCGGGGAGCTGTTTTTT. Translated: CASSVDLGPAGELFF. The chain couples TRBV9 to TRBJ2-2, with D possibly TRBD1 on 5 matching bases. The ends were cut back, 0 bases at V and 6 bases at J, with 12 bases in the middle. Germline loops: CDR1 SGDLS, CDR2 YYNGEE. CDR3 length: 15 amino acids.

Details on this clonotype: A much more abundant neighbour one base away suggests this may be a read error. The genes are TRBV11-1 and TRBJ2-7; TRBD1 is a possible D gene (6 bases). The germline V gene has CDR1 SGHAT and CDR2 FQDESV (reference sequence). The CDR3 is 14 residues long. CDR3: CASSPNRDTYVQYF. The CDR3, as DNA: TGTGCCAGCAGCCCTAACCGGGACACCTACGTGCAGTACTTC.

This chain joins TRBV7-8 and TRBJ2-7, with D perhaps matching TRBD2 (5 bases). The ends were cut back, 4 bases at V and 0 bases at J, with 10 bases in the middle. CDR1 SGHVS and CDR2 FQNEAQ come from the germline V gene. This CDR3 spans 14 amino acids. The CDR3 DNA follows: TGTGCCAGCAGCTCCTTGAGGGCCTCCTACGAGCAGTACTTC. Translation gives CASSSLRASYEQYF.

This clonotype was found a few times. This sequence joins TRBV11-2 and TRBJ2-6; TRBD1 matches at 8 bases. The CDR3 is 19 residues long. Germline trimming cut 5 bases from V and 0 bases from J; bases unmatched to any gene: 12. Per germline, CDR1 SGHAT and CDR2 FQNNGV. This CDR3 reads CASSLPRTGRVSGANVLTF. The CDR3 coding sequence is TGTGCCAGCAGCCTTCCCCGGACAGGGCGGGTCTCTGGGGCCAACGTCCTGACTTTC.

This clonotype has just a few counts. The gene calls are TRBV5-5 and TRBJ2-7, with 13 bases matching TRBD2. After removal of 4 bases from V and 0 bases from J, the junction contained 10 bases not matched to a gene. Germline lookup yields CDR1 SGHKS and CDR2 YYEKEE (reference sequence). This CDR3 has 18 residues. The CDR3 is CASSPGLAGSASSYEQYF. The CDR3 region has the DNA TGTGCCAGCAGCCCGGGACTAGCGGGGTCGGCTAGCTCCTACGAGCAGTACTTC.

The chain couples TRBV12-5 to TRBJ2-2, with 11 bases matching TRBD1. Germline V gene sequence: CDR1 LGHNT, CDR2 FRNRAP. The CDR3 spans 17 residues. V shed 4 bases, J shed 3 bases, and the junction held 7 bases outside the gene matches. CDR3 DNA: TGTGCTAGTGGTTGGACAGGGGGCGCATGGGACACCGGGGAGCTGTTTTTT. Its translation is CASGWTGGAWDTGELFF.

This chain links TRBV7-6 with TRBJ2-5; 9 positions match TRBD1. With 2 bases clipped from V and 5 bases from J, the junction kept 6 bases outside the gene matches. Germline V gene data show CDR1 as SGHVS and CDR2 as FNYEAQ. This CDR3 is built from 15 residues. The CDR3 spells CASSLNRGRQETQYF. In DNA, the CDR3 is TGTGCCAGCAGCTTAAACAGGGGGCGCCAGGAGACCCAGTACTTC.

This clonotype was counted many times. The DNA for the CDR3 is TGTGCCAGCAGTTTGGGGGGCGCGGTGGCTGAAGCTTTCTTT. Its translation is CASSLGGAVAEAFF. The chain employs TRBV12-3 or TRBV12-4 and TRBJ1-1, with D perhaps matching TRBD1 (6 bases). Trimming removed 3 bases at V and 6 bases at J, with 14 bases between. This CDR3 comprises 14 residues.

This clonotype occurred many times. The rearrangement uses TRBV9 and TRBJ1-2, with a tentative D call TRBD1 (5 bases). The CDR3 runs 14 residues. CDR1 is SGDLS, CDR2 YYNGEE, per germline. V shed 2 bases and J shed 6 bases, with 14 bases lying between them. The chain's CDR3 is CASSVSGGPDGYTF. The CDR3 nucleotides read TGTGCCAGCAGCGTGTCCGGGGGTCCGGATGGCTACACCTTC.

This clonotype was seen ten or more times. The chain has TRBV11-3 and TRBJ2-1; D is undetermined. This CDR3 has 12 residues. The ends were cut back, 7 bases at V and 6 bases at J, with 10 bases in the middle. From germline, CDR1 is SGHNT and CDR2 YENEEA. This CDR3 reads CASKRGGNEQFF. The CDR3 DNA is TGTGCCAGCAAACGCGGTGGCAATGAGCAGTTCTTC. The whole variable domain, remainder taken from reference TRBV11-3 and TRBJ2-1, is EAGVVQSPRYKIIEKKQPVAFWCNPISGHNTLYWYLQNLGQGPELLIRYENEEAVDDSQLPKDRFSAERLKGVDSTLKIQPAELGDSAVYLCASKRGGNEQFFGPGTRLTVL.

This clonotype appeared many times. This chain uses TRBV12-3 or TRBV12-4 with TRBJ2-3, with D perhaps being TRBD1 or TRBD2 (7 bases each). V lost 2 bases, J lost 3 bases, and 15 bases lay in between. The CDR3 contains 16 residues. CDR3 nucleotides: TGTGCCAGCAGTTTATCATCGGGGGGACAGACAGATACGCAGTATTTT. This translates into CASSLSSGGQTDTQYF.

The chain has TRBV27 and TRBJ2-7, with 7 bases lining up with TRBD1. V gave up 6 bases and J gave up 3 bases; unmatched junction bases: 5. The CDR3 has 13 amino acids. Germline lookup yields CDR1 MNHEY and CDR2 SMNVEV (reference sequence). CDR3 sequence: CASRQGNFYEQYF. The CDR3 DNA follows: TGTGCCAGCAGACAGGGGAATTTCTACGAGCAGTACTTC.

The sample holds many counts of this clonotype. This rearrangement joins TRBV7-8 to TRBJ1-1; D gene unclear. The CDR3 has 12 amino acids. Between the trimmed V and J ends, which lost 2 bases and 6 bases, there was a span of 7 bases. Germline CDR1 and CDR2: SGHVS and FQNEAQ. The CDR3 spells CASSLTYSEAFF. The CDR3 DNA reads as TGTGCCAGCAGCTTAACGTATTCTGAAGCTTTCTTT.

Note on this clonotype: It may be a read error: a sequence one base away is much more abundant. The chain recombines TRBV30 with TRBJ1-2; D remains ambiguous. CDR1 and CDR2 from the germline V gene are GTSNPN and SVGIG (reference sequence). CDR3 length: 12 residues. The CDR3 DNA reads as TGTACCTGGAGTTTGTCTGGCTATGGCTACACCTTC. Translated: CTWSLSGYGYTF.

There are many counts of this clonotype. The V and J genes are TRBV12-3 or TRBV12-4 and TRBJ2-7, with 16 bases identical to TRBD2. Trimming removed 5 bases from V and 3 bases from J; junction bases left unmatched: 7. CDR3 length: 17 amino acids. In DNA, the CDR3 is TGTGCCAGCAGTCTCGGGACTAGCGGGAGGGCCTTCTACGAGCAGTACTTC. Amino acid sequence: CASSLGTSGRAFYEQYF.

This clonotype was detected ten times or more. The genes are TRBV2 and TRBJ1-1, with D hard to call. CDR3 length: 12 residues. Deletions cut 4 bases from V and 4 bases from J, with 7 bases between. Germline loops: CDR1 SNHLY, CDR2 FYNNEI. The CDR3 loop is CASSAGTTEAFF. CDR3 in DNA: TGTGCCAGCAGTGCAGGTACCACTGAAGCTTTCTTT.

This clonotype occurred many times. This chain links TRBV12-3 or TRBV12-4 with TRBJ2-1; D is perhaps TRBD1 or TRBD2 (6 bases each). V lost 4 bases and J 7 bases, leaving 14 bases between the germline ends. The CDR3 has 14 residues. CDR3 DNA: TGTGCCAGCAGTTCTCCCGGGGGCCGAAATGAGCAGTTCTTC. Translating it yields CASSSPGGRNEQFF.

At least ten counts were recorded for this clonotype. This rearrangement joins TRBV7-2 to TRBJ1-2; D gene unclear. CDR3 length equals 15 residues. The germline V gene encodes CDR1 SGHTA and CDR2 FQGNSA. V lost 1 base and J lost 8, with 17 bases in between. Written as DNA, the CDR3 is TGTGCCAGCAGCTTAGGCGGCGGCACCAGAGGAGGCTACACCTTC. Translated: CASSLGGGTRGGYTF.

Notes on this clonotype: This sequence may be a read error, since a much larger clone differs from it by one base. The genes are TRBV15 and TRBJ1-5, with D unresolved. The CDR3 loop spans 13 amino acids. From germline, CDR1 is LNHNV and CDR2 YYDKDF (reference sequence). CDR3 sequence reads: CATNRGGNQPQHF. In nucleotides, the CDR3 is TGTGCCACCAACAGAGGAGGGAATCAGCCCCAGCATTTT.

This clonotype turned up a few times. The CDR3 DNA is TGTGCCAGCAGCGTGGAGCAGGGCTTTCAAGAGACCCAGTACTTC. Protein: CASSVEQGFQETQYF. The chain combines TRBV9 with TRBJ2-5; a possible D gene is TRBD1 (5 bases). Trimming shortened V by 2 bases and J by 2 bases, and 13 bases separated the two germline ends. The CDR3 spans 15 residues. Germline CDR1 and CDR2: SGDLS and YYNGEE.

This clonotype came up many times. The CDR3 here is CAWGQDLFGGRSVNIQYF. The DNA for the CDR3 is TGTGCCTGGGGCCAGGACTTGTTTGGCGGGAGAAGTGTAAACATTCAGTACTTC. This chain uses TRBV30 with TRBJ2-4; TRBD2 aligns across 7 bases. CDR3 size: 18 residues. The ends lost 5 bases at V and 6 bases at J; junction bases unmatched: 22. Germline V gene data show CDR1 as GTSNPN and CDR2 as SVGIG (reference sequence).

This clonotype was observed a handful of times. This CDR3 reads CATSREVPGAADTQYF. The CDR3 DNA is TGTGCCACCAGCAGAGAAGTCCCCGGGGCGGCAGATACGCAGTATTTT. The chain is built from TRBV15 and TRBJ2-3; D tentatively reads TRBD1 or TRBD2 (5 bases each). The CDR3 runs to 16 residues. From germline, CDR1 is LNHNV and CDR2 YYDKDF (reference sequence). V was shortened by 0 bases and J by 4 bases, with 14 bases between the two germline ends.

This clonotype was counted at least ten times. The chain couples TRBV28 to TRBJ2-2; D is tentatively TRBD1 or TRBD2 (6 bases each). CDR1 is MDHEN, CDR2 SYDVKM, per germline. This CDR3 contains 14 residues. V lost 6 bases and J 5 bases, leaving 13 bases between the germline ends. The CDR3 DNA reads as TGTGCCAGCAGCGGAATAGGGGGGACCGGGGAGCTGTTTTTT. Its translation is CASSGIGGTGELFF.